The 30 T cell receptor beta chains below were found in one sample sequenced in a study of cytomegalovirus exposure and HLA in healthy donors listed by TCRdb under 2017. The library was built by means of the immunoSEQ multiplex PCR assay. For the multiplex PCR, a mixture combining 60 forward primers for TCR Vbeta segments and 13 reverse primers for TCR Jbeta segments was used. In its TCRdb copy, this immuneACCESS table keeps in-frame sequences only and misses some clones. Where compared with another copy, unresolved V genes explain less than half of these, and the others have no known cause. Here the sample has 150,000 to 250,000 clones; 85% occur a single time. About 2.2% of the sample comes from the top ten. The sample comprised PBMCs. All receptors come from a woman aged 45-59 years in good health and CMV-seronegative.

This chain joins TRBV11-2 and TRBJ2-2, with D uncertain. Trimming stripped 2 bases from V and 1 base from J, with 8 bases between. The length of the CDR3 is 15 residues. CDR1 and CDR2 (germline): SGHAT, FQNNGV. The CDR3 loop is CASSLTQVNTGELFF. CDR3 nucleotide sequence: TGTGCCAGCAGCTTAACCCAGGTGAACACCGGGGAGCTGTTTTTT.

As to this clone: The sample has other DNA sequences that encode this CDR3 too. The chain links TRBV28 to TRBJ2-6; a weak D match, TRBD1 (5 bases). This CDR3 contains 15 residues. V lost 7 bases and J 0 bases, leaving 10 bases between the germline ends. The germline CDR1 and CDR2 sequences are MDHEN and SYDVKM. In nucleotides, the CDR3 is TGTGCCAGCAACCTCCAGGGCTCTGGGGCCAACGTCCTGACTTTC. Translation: CASNLQGSGANVLTF.

This clone was detected once. CDR3 nucleotides: TGTGCCAGTAGTACACTACAGGGGGTGTCCTACAATGAGCAGTTCTTC. Translated, it gives CASSTLQGVSYNEQFF. The J gene is TRBJ2-1, the V gene TRBV19, with 8 bases fitting TRBD1. The CDR3 is made up of 16 amino acids. Germline V CDR1 and CDR2: LNHDA, SQIVND (reference sequence). Trimming at V came to 4 bases and at J to 1 base, leaving 6 bases not matched to a gene.

V and J are TRBV7-9 and TRBJ1-1; D is undetermined. Trimming left V 1 base short and J 4 bases short, with 7 bases between. Germline V CDR1 and CDR2: SEHNR, FQNEAQ (reference sequence). This CDR3 contains 13 residues. The CDR3 DNA reads TGTGCCAGCAGCTTAGATTACAGCACTGAAGCTTTCTTT. Amino acids: CASSLDYSTEAFF.

V and J are TRBV19 and TRBJ2-1; D may be TRBD1 (6 bases). Germline lookup yields CDR1 LNHDA and CDR2 SQIVND (reference sequence). The V end was cut by 4 bases, the J end by 12 bases, with 19 bases between. The CDR3 sequence is 14 residues long. CDR3 amino acids: CASSTADWGRGQFF. Here the CDR3 DNA reads TGTGCCAGTAGTACGGCAGATTGGGGGCGCGGGCAGTTCTTC.

The V gene is TRBV19, the J gene TRBJ2-2; tentative D call: TRBD1 (5 bases). The CDR3 is made up of 16 amino acids. Germline V lookup: CDR1 LNHDA, CDR2 SQIVND (reference sequence). The germline V and J ends were trimmed by 0 bases and 5 bases, with 13 bases remaining between them. The CDR3: CASSIEPRVRTGELFF. DNA for the CDR3: TGTGCCAGTAGTATAGAACCCAGGGTGCGGACCGGGGAGCTGTTTTTT.

The rearrangement links TRBV5-8 to TRBJ2-5; D is ambiguous. The V gene lost 4 bases and the J gene lost 5 bases, with 12 bases spanning the gap. Germline V CDR1 and CDR2: SGHTS, YDEGEE. The length of the CDR3 is 13 residues. This chain's CDR3 is CASSGSRWETQYF. Here the CDR3 DNA reads TGTGCCAGCAGCGGGTCTAGGTGGGAGACCCAGTACTTC.

The rearrangement uses TRBV7-2 and TRBJ1-5, with D maybe TRBD1 (5 bases). The CDR3 runs 13 residues. CDR1 and CDR2 from the germline V gene are SGHTA and FQGNSA. V was cut by 1 base and J by 8 bases, with 9 bases left in between. The chain's CDR3 is CASSLGQGEPQHF. CDR3 nucleotide sequence: TGTGCCAGCAGCTTAGGTCAAGGGGAGCCCCAGCATTTT.

This chain joins TRBV28 and TRBJ1-5; 7 bases fit TRBD1. This CDR3 comprises 15 residues. Trimming removed 5 bases from V and 0 bases from J; junction bases left unmatched: 4. Germline CDR1 is MDHEN and CDR2 is SYDVKM. CDR3 region: CASSEDRLSNQPQHF. CDR3 nucleotide sequence: TGTGCCAGCAGTGAGGACAGGCTTAGCAATCAGCCCCAGCATTTT.

The V gene is TRBV14, the J gene TRBJ2-1; maybe TRBD1 (6 bases). Germline CDR1 is SGHDN and CDR2 is FVKESK. Trimming shortened V by 6 bases and J by 8 bases, and 11 bases separated the two germline ends. The CDR3 has 12 amino acids. The CDR3 is CASRQTGHEQFF. CDR3 bases: TGTGCCAGCAGGCAAACAGGGCATGAGCAGTTCTTC. Variable domain in full (rest from reference TRBV14 and TRBJ2-1): EAGVTQFPSHSVIEKGQTVTLRCDPISGHDNLYWYRRVMGKEIKFLLHFVKESKQDESGMPNNRFLAERTGGTYSTLKVQPAELEDSGVYFCASRQTGHEQFFGPGTRLTVL.

The chain recombines TRBV5-4 with TRBJ2-5; D is possibly TRBD2 (7 bases). V was cut by 5 bases and J by 1 base, with 18 bases left in between. Germline CDR1 and CDR2: SGHNT and YYREEE (reference sequence). This CDR3 comprises 16 residues. The CDR3 sequence is CASREGGASFQETQYF. CDR3 nucleotide sequence: TGTGCCAGCAGGGAAGGGGGGGCCTCTTTCCAAGAGACCCAGTACTTC.

The V call is TRBV4-1, the J call TRBJ1-1; D ambiguous. V lost 1 base to trimming and J lost 0 bases, with 9 bases between them. Germline V gene sequence: CDR1 MGHRA, CDR2 YSYEKL. This CDR3 has 15 amino acids. The DNA of the CDR3 is TGCGCCAGCAGCCAAGTCAACAGCTTGAACACTGAAGCTTTCTTT. It translates to CASSQVNSLNTEAFF.

The chain couples TRBV7-3 to TRBJ2-6, with 11 bases lining up with TRBD1. V lost 4 bases to trimming and J lost 9 bases; unmatched junction nucleotides: 8. Germline V gene sequence: CDR1 SGHTA, CDR2 FQGTGA. The CDR3 has 16 amino acids. The CDR3 is CASSWTGTGGGNVLTF. In DNA form, the CDR3 reads TGTGCCAGCAGCTGGACCGGGACAGGGGGAGGCAACGTCCTGACTTTC.

The V call is TRBV11-2, the J call TRBJ2-5, with 9 bases that match TRBD2. The J segment lost 4 bases and the V segment lost 3 bases, leaving 12 bases of the junction unmatched. Germline CDR1 reads SGHAT; CDR2 reads FQNNGV. The CDR3 is made up of 17 amino acids. CDR3 nucleotides: TGTGCCAGCAGCTTGCTAGCGGGATTAAGGAGGGGAGAGACCCAGTACTTC. As protein: CASSLLAGLRRGETQYF.

The chain has TRBV14 and TRBJ2-7; no definite D call. Germline CDR1 SGHDN, CDR2 FVKESK. Trimming pared 2 bases from V and 5 bases from J, leaving 13 bases between. This CDR3 has 14 residues. The CDR3 DNA sequence: TGTGCCAGCAGCCAACCTGCCTGGCCCCACGAGCAGTACTTC. Translated, it gives CASSQPAWPHEQYF.

This clone was picked up one time. The rearrangement joins TRBV27 to TRBJ2-7, with 7 bases fitting TRBD1. This CDR3 contains 14 residues. Germline-derived CDR1 and CDR2 are MNHEY and SMNVEV (reference sequence). J lost 0 bases, V lost 2 bases, and 1 base had no gene match. The CDR3 DNA reads as TGTGCCAGCAGTTTAGACAGGGCCTCCTACGAGCAGTACTTC. It translates to CASSLDRASYEQYF.

The V gene is TRBV12-2, the J gene TRBJ2-7; the D call in the table, TRBD1, was not verified against the DNA. TRBV12-2 is a listed pseudogene. CDR3 length: 15 amino acids. The CDR3 DNA sequence: TGTGCAAGTCGCGCGGCCGGGACAGGGATCCACGAGCAGTACTTC. This codes for CASRAAGTGIHEQYF.

The rearrangement links TRBV27 to TRBJ2-1; 9 bases align to TRBD2. The germline gives CDR1 MNHEY, CDR2 SMNVEV (reference sequence). CDR3 length: 12 residues. The junction had 3 bases not matched to a gene; V was cut back by 6 bases and J by 9 bases. The CDR3 region is CASRELAGEQFF. The CDR3 DNA reads as TGTGCCAGCAGGGAACTAGCGGGTGAGCAGTTCTTC.

The CDR3 DNA is TGTGCCAGCACTGCAGGGGCCCGGTACACTGAAGCTTTCTTT. Protein: CASTAGARYTEAFF. V and J are TRBV2 and TRBJ1-1; D is possibly TRBD1 (6 bases). Germline V gene sequence: CDR1 SNHLY, CDR2 FYNNEI. This CDR3 is 14 amino acids long. Trimming removed 7 bases from V and 3 bases from J, with 15 bases in between.

The genes are TRBV6-6 and TRBJ2-5; possible D gene TRBD2, 6 bases. CDR3 length: 14 residues. The V gene lost 4 bases and the J gene lost 0 bases, with 9 bases spanning the gap. From germline, CDR1 is MNHNY and CDR2 SVGAGI (reference sequence). The CDR3 DNA follows: TGTGCCAGCAGTTTAGGAGGGTACCAAGAGACCCAGTACTTC. This encodes CASSLGGYQETQYF.

This chain connects TRBV9 to TRBJ2-2; TRBD1 matches at 9 bases. CDR3 size: 17 residues. Trimming took 3 bases from V and 3 from J; bases not matched to a gene: 9. Germline V lookup: CDR1 SGDLS, CDR2 YYNGEE. For the CDR3, the DNA is TGTGCCAGCAGCGCCCCTATGAGGACAGGGGACACCGGGGAGCTGTTTTTT. Its protein product is CASSAPMRTGDTGELFF.

A word on this clone: Sequence at one end of the junction differs from germline and may be a read error. Other nucleotide sequences from this sample produce the same CDR3. The CDR3 nucleotides are TGTGCCAGCAGCTCTCGACTAGCGGGAGGGAAGAATGGGGAGACTCAGTACTTC. It is translated as CASSSRLAGGKNGETQYF. The chain couples TRBV5-4 to TRBJ2-5, with TRBD2 matching 14 bases. Germline lookup yields CDR1 SGHNT and CDR2 YYREEE (reference sequence). The CDR3 length is 18 residues.

The rearrangement joins TRBV27 to TRBJ2-6; 8 positions match TRBD1. Per the germline V gene, CDR1 is MNHEY and CDR2 is SMNVEV (reference sequence). J gave up 1 base and V 5 bases, and 10 bases lay outside the gene matches. The CDR3 runs 18 residues. CDR3 amino acids: CASSPLGQGRSGANVLTF. The CDR3, as DNA: TGTGCCAGCAGTCCCCTCGGACAGGGTCGGTCTGGGGCCAACGTCCTGACTTTC.

The V gene is TRBV2, the J gene TRBJ2-1, with TRBD1 matching over 7 bases. The CDR3 has 12 residues. Germline lookup yields CDR1 SNHLY and CDR2 FYNNEI. J gave up 11 bases and V 8 bases, and 9 bases lay outside the gene matches. The CDR3 nucleotides read TGTGCCAGCTCCCCCGAGGGGGCTAAGCAGTTCTTC. As protein: CASSPEGAKQFF.

The CDR3 DNA reads as TGTGCCAGCAGCCTAACAGGGGGCTCCTACAATGAGCAGTTCTTC. Protein product: CASSLTGGSYNEQFF. The chain combines TRBV14 with TRBJ2-1, with 8 nucleotides matching TRBD1. CDR1 is SGHDN, CDR2 FVKESK, per germline. This CDR3 is 15 amino acids long. Trimming at V came to 4 bases and at J to 0 bases, leaving 2 bases not matched to a gene.

V is TRBV5-1 and J is TRBJ1-1, with D possibly matching TRBD1 (5 bases). From germline, CDR1 is SGHRS and CDR2 YFSETQ. Trimming removed 0 bases at V and 3 bases at J, with 12 bases between. This CDR3 is built from 15 residues. This CDR3 is CASSLDPRADTEAFF. The CDR3 DNA is TGCGCCAGCAGCTTGGATCCCAGGGCGGACACTGAAGCTTTCTTT.

The rearrangement uses TRBV2 and TRBJ2-5; TRBD1 aligns across 8 bases. V lost 6 bases and J lost 2; bases outside the gene matches: 5. Germline lookup yields CDR1 SNHLY and CDR2 FYNNEI. The CDR3 is 14 residues long. The CDR3 loop reads CASSGQGRQETQYF. CDR3 sequence (DNA): TGTGCCAGCAGCGGACAGGGCAGGCAAGAGACCCAGTACTTC.

The genes are TRBV5-1 and TRBJ2-4; a weak D match, TRBD2 (6 bases). Germline V gives CDR1 SGHRS, CDR2 YFSETQ. Trimming cost V 3 bases and J 1 base, with 8 bases left between them. The CDR3 totals 14 residues. CDR3 bases: TGCGCCAGCAGCTGGGGGGTGGCCAAAAACATTCAGTACTTC. Protein sequence: CASSWGVAKNIQYF.

V gene TRBV15 combines with J gene TRBJ1-3; D remains unclear. Germline CDR1 is LNHNV and CDR2 is YYDKDF (reference sequence). The V end was cut by 3 bases, the J end by 0 bases, with 3 bases between. The CDR3 contains 13 residues. The CDR3 DNA follows: TGTGCCACCAGCAGCTTCTCTGGAAACACCATATATTTT. Protein product: CATSSFSGNTIYF.

CDR3 in amino acids: CASSGGTTTDTQYF. The CDR3 region has the DNA TGCGCCAGCAGCGGAGGAACGACCACAGATACGCAGTATTTT. The chain uses TRBV5-1 and TRBJ2-3, with D perhaps TRBD2 (5 bases). Germline assignment: CDR1 SGHRS and CDR2 YFSETQ. V was cut by 4 bases and J by 2 bases, with 11 bases left in between. CDR3 length: 14 residues.